A single sample gave rise to the 21 T cell receptor beta chains below, sequenced in a study of response to subunit inactivated influenza vaccine. Using its own MiXCR run on the RT-PCR reads, TCRdb lists one record per CDR3 protein. The sample lists around 500,000 distinct CDR3 sequences, around 9.9% occurring once. The specimen was PBMCs from blood, collected about 40 days after vaccination. These receptors were collected from a man aged 45-65 years who received an inactivated influenza vaccine.

This clonotype has more than one count but fewer than ten. This CDR3 is CASSSSSGTVSYEQYF. The CDR3, as DNA: TGTGCCAGCAGTTCCAGTAGCGGAACGGTCTCCTACGAGCAGTACTTC. The rearrangement uses TRBV12-3 or TRBV12-4 and TRBJ2-7, with a weak D call TRBD2 (6 bases). V was cut by 4 bases and J by 0 bases, with 16 bases left in between. The CDR3 has 16 amino acids.

This chain connects TRBV12-3 or TRBV12-4 to TRBJ2-3; 9 bases align to TRBD1. V shed 3 bases, J shed 3 bases, and the junction held 13 bases outside the gene matches. The CDR3 runs 18 residues. The DNA of the CDR3 is TGTGCCAGCAGTTTCTCCATCCAGACAGGGGGAGTGACAGATACGCAGTATTTT. Protein sequence: CASSFSIQTGGVTDTQYF.

On this clonotype itself: Since a much larger clone is just one base distant, this may be a read error. The chain carries TRBV7-8 and TRBJ2-7; 10 nucleotides match TRBD2. The ends lost 6 bases at V and 6 bases at J; junction bases unmatched: 11. The germline CDR1 and CDR2 sequences are SGHVS and FQNEAQ. CDR3 size: 15 residues. The CDR3 is CASRLSTSGKVEQYF. CDR3 in DNA: TGTGCCAGCAGATTAAGTACTAGCGGGAAGGTCGAGCAGTACTTC.

The chain couples TRBV20-1 to TRBJ1-4; D ambiguous. Germline V CDR1 and CDR2: DFQATT, SNEGSKA (reference sequence). The CDR3 totals 15 residues. V lost 4 bases and J lost 4, with 16 bases in between. This chain's CDR3 is CSAIDRNQLNEKLFF. The CDR3 region has the DNA TGCAGTGCTATAGATCGGAATCAGCTTAATGAAAAACTGTTTTTT.

This clonotype was recorded a few times. The chain joins TRBV20-1 to TRBJ2-7; TRBD1 or TRBD2 may be the D gene (5 bases each). The CDR3 spans 13 residues. CDR1 DFQATT and CDR2 SNEGSKA come from the germline V gene (reference sequence). Between the trimmed V and J ends, which lost 5 bases and 2 bases, there was a span of 13 bases. In DNA, the CDR3 is TGCAGTGCTCCCGGGACCAGACCCTACGAGCAGTACTTC. Translating it yields CSAPGTRPYEQYF.

V and J are TRBV11-2 and TRBJ1-2; TRBD1 might be the D (5 bases). CDR3 length: 15 amino acids. Deletions cut 4 bases from V and 4 bases from J, with 16 bases between. Looked up from germline, CDR1 is SGHAT and CDR2 is FQNNGV. CDR3 DNA sequence: TGTGCCAGCAGCTCCGGGGGGGGAGACCTCTATGGCTACACCTTC. Translated: CASSSGGGDLYGYTF.

There are a few counts of this clonotype. This chain uses TRBV29-1 with TRBJ1-2; the D gene is possibly TRBD1 (5 bases). Looked up from germline, CDR1 is SQVTM and CDR2 is ANQGSEA. The CDR3 consists of 16 residues. Trimming took 6 bases from V and 1 from J, leaving 21 bases between them. The DNA for the CDR3 is TGCAGCGTCAAAATCTCGGGGCAGGGCGGTAACTATGGCTACACCTTC. Its protein product is CSVKISGQGGNYGYTF. Combining the CDR3 with reference TRBV29-1 and TRBJ1-2 gives the whole variable domain SAVISQKPSRDICQRGTSLTIQCQVDSQVTMMFWYRQQPGQSLTLIATANQGSEATYESGFVIDKFPISRPNLTFSTLTVSNMSPEDSSIYLCSVKISGQGGNYGYTFGSGTRLTVV.

This clonotype was counted between two and nine times. V gene TRBV7-2 combines with J gene TRBJ2-2; perhaps TRBD2 as D (5 bases). CDR3 length: 15 residues. From germline, CDR1 is SGHTA and CDR2 FQGNSA. With 5 bases removed from V and 3 bases from J, the gap between germline ends came to 13 bases. The CDR3 coding sequence is TGTGCCAGCAGCCAACGGAGGCCGGACACCGGGGAGCTGTTTTTT. It yields the protein CASSQRRPDTGELFF.

This clonotype showed up just a few times. The chain couples TRBV11-2 to TRBJ2-7; weak D call: TRBD2 (7 bases). From germline, CDR1 is SGHAT and CDR2 FQNNGV. The CDR3 has 13 residues. V was trimmed by 3 bases and J by 7 bases, leaving 13 bases between them. The CDR3 protein is CASSFGGPEEQYF. In DNA form, the CDR3 reads TGTGCCAGCAGCTTCGGGGGGCCGGAGGAGCAGTACTTC.

This rearrangement joins TRBV5-1 to TRBJ2-4; 9 bases are a match to TRBD1. Germline loops: CDR1 SGHRS, CDR2 YFSETQ. The CDR3 spans 15 residues. V dropped 4 bases and J dropped 5; count of bases not matched to a gene: 7. This chain's CDR3 is CASSKTGTGQNIQYF. The CDR3 DNA follows: TGCGCCAGCAGCAAGACCGGGACAGGGCAAAACATTCAGTACTTC.

The rearrangement joins TRBV7-2 to TRBJ2-1; D remains unclear. The CDR3 runs to 14 residues. V was pared by 4 bases and J by 8 bases, with 15 bases between. The germline V gene encodes CDR1 SGHTA and CDR2 FQGNSA. CDR3 residues: CASSSRFRADEQFF. The CDR3 bases are TGTGCCAGCAGCTCACGGTTTAGGGCGGATGAGCAGTTCTTC.

This clonotype was observed once. The chain uses TRBV14 and TRBJ2-1; 9 nucleotides match TRBD2. J lost 0 bases, V lost 0 bases, and 9 bases had no gene match. This CDR3 has 19 residues. Germline loops: CDR1 SGHDN, CDR2 FVKESK. In DNA form, the CDR3 reads TGTGCCAGCAGCCAAGAAAGGCTAGCGGGATTCGGCTCCTACAATGAGCAGTTCTTC. Encoded protein: CASSQERLAGFGSYNEQFF.

This clonotype turned up a few times. The chain uses TRBV25-1 and TRBJ2-1; D gene uncertain. The CDR3 has 12 residues. Germline loops: CDR1 MGHDK, CDR2 SYGVNS. V lost 3 bases and J lost 8, with 8 bases in between. The CDR3 DNA reads TGTGCCAGCAGTGATGAAGCGTATGAGCAGTTCTTC. Amino acid sequence: CASSDEAYEQFF.

The rearrangement joins TRBV15 to TRBJ2-5, with TRBD2 as a possible D gene (6 bases). Per the germline V gene, CDR1 is LNHNV and CDR2 is YYDKDF (reference sequence). The CDR3 extends over 15 amino acids. Trimming stripped 0 bases from V and 5 bases from J, with 13 bases between. The CDR3 is CATSRDRGWGETQYF. The DNA for the CDR3 is TGTGCCACCAGCAGAGACCGGGGGTGGGGGGAGACCCAGTACTTC.

The chain combines TRBV24-1 with TRBJ2-5; weak D call: TRBD1 (6 bases). V was pared by 5 bases and J by 5 bases, with 17 bases between. The CDR3 runs 15 residues. The germline V gene encodes CDR1 KGHDR and CDR2 SFDVKD. This chain's CDR3 is CATSVRGSGSETQYF. CDR3 nucleotide sequence: TGTGCCACCAGTGTGAGGGGGTCCGGGTCGGAGACCCAGTACTTC.

This clonotype was counted a single time. The chain recombines TRBV6-2 or TRBV6-3 with TRBJ1-5; 8 nucleotides align to TRBD1. V was clipped by 5 bases and J by 7 bases; unmatched bases: 4. The germline V gene has CDR1 MNHEY and CDR2 SVGEGT. The CDR3 is 13 residues long. This chain's CDR3 is CASSRQGLQPQHF. CDR3 sequence (DNA): TGTGCCAGCAGTCGACAGGGGCTGCAGCCCCAGCATTTT.

The V and J genes are TRBV7-8 and TRBJ2-1, with a tentative D call TRBD1 (6 bases). This CDR3 has 17 amino acids. V lost 3 bases, J lost 0 bases, and 15 bases lay in between. Germline V gene sequence: CDR1 SGHVS, CDR2 FQNEAQ. The CDR3 nucleotides read TGTGCCAGCAGCTTTGGGGAAGACAGGCGCTCCTACAATGAGCAGTTCTTC. Translated, it gives CASSFGEDRRSYNEQFF.

This clonotype has just a few counts. This chain links TRBV7-2 with TRBJ1-3; D might be TRBD1 (5 bases). Germline V gene sequence: CDR1 SGHTA, CDR2 FQGNSA. Trimming left V 5 bases short and J 0 bases short, with 14 bases between. The CDR3 runs 16 residues. The CDR3 region has the DNA TGTGCCAGCAGCCCCCGCGGTCAGGGCTCTGGAAACACCATATATTTT. Amino acids: CASSPRGQGSGNTIYF.

The chain links TRBV6-2 or TRBV6-3 to TRBJ2-1; 13 bases are a match to TRBD2. The CDR3 consists of 18 residues. V dropped 2 bases and J dropped 9; count of bases not matched to a gene: 13. CDR1 is MNHEY and CDR2 is SVGEGT in the germline V gene. CDR3 DNA sequence: TGTGCCAGCAGTTACCCCGGACTAGCGGGAGCATTGGGCAGTGAGCAGTTCTTC. This sequence encodes CASSYPGLAGALGSEQFF.

This clonotype was counted many times. J is TRBJ1-6 and V is TRBV20-1, with D perhaps matching TRBD1 (6 bases). The CDR3 has 16 amino acids. Trimming pared 4 bases from V and 0 bases from J, leaving 13 bases between. The V gene's germline CDR1 is DFQATT and CDR2 SNEGSKA (reference sequence). CDR3 sequence reads: CSATGQTNSYNSPLHF. The CDR3 nucleotides are TGCAGTGCTACCGGACAGACAAACTCCTATAATTCACCCCTCCACTTT.

In this sample, this clonotype turned up a few times. V is TRBV20-1 and J is TRBJ2-1; 7 bases match TRBD2. The V gene end was trimmed by 0 bases and the J gene end by 4 bases; junction bases not matched to a gene: 6. Germline lookup yields CDR1 DFQATT and CDR2 SNEGSKA (reference sequence). The CDR3 extends over 15 amino acids. This CDR3 is CSARDQGLPYNEQFF. In DNA, the CDR3 is TGCAGTGCTAGAGATCAGGGACTACCTTACAATGAGCAGTTCTTC.